The source of this TCR beta chain is a study of T cells in tuberculosis. Study overall: Sequenced TCRs come from CD1B-GMM tetramer-binding T cells.

The CDR3 totals 14 residues. From germline, CDR1 is MDHEN and CDR2 SYDVKM. V lost 3 bases and J lost 2, with 8 bases in between. The assay was immunoSEQ multiplex PCR, and TCRdb's table has in-frame clones only and misses some. The sample consists of 55,000 to 65,000 clones, 81% of them appearing once. After thawing and overnight rest, PBMC were stained with GMM-loaded CD1B tetramer, viability dye and anti-CD3 for sorting. CD1B tetramers were loaded with Rhodococcus equi-derived C32 glucose monomycolate. Tetramer-sorted PBMC had been CD14 monocyte-depleted before freezing. The chain has TRBV28 and TRBJ2-1, with D perhaps matching TRBD2 (5 bases). Sequences were obtained from CD1b-GMM tetramer-negative cells sorted from PBMCs. The sequence was obtained from an adult woman with latent tuberculosis. The CDR3 region is CASSFGVPYNEQFF. The CDR3 coding sequence is TGTGCCAGCAGTTTCGGGGTCCCCTACAATGAGCAGTTCTTC.